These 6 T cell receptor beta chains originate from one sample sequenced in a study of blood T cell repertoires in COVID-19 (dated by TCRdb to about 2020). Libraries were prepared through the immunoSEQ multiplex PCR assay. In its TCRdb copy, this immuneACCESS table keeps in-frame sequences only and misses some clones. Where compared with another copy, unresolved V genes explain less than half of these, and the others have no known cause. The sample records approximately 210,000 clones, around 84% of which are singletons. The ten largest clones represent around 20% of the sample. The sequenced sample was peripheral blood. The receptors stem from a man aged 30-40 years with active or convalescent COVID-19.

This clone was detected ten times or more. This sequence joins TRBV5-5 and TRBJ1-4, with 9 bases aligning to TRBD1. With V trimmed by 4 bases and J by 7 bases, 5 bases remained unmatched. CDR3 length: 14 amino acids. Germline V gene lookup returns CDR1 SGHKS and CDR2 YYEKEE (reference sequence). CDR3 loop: CASSRVQGAEKLFF. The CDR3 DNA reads TGTGCCAGCAGCAGGGTACAGGGGGCTGAAAAACTGTTTTTT.

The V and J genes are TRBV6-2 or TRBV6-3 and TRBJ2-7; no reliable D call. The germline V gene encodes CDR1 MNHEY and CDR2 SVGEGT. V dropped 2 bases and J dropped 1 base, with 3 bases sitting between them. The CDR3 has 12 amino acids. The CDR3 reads CASSYESYEQYF. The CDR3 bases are TGTGCCAGCAGTTACGAGTCCTACGAGCAGTACTTC.

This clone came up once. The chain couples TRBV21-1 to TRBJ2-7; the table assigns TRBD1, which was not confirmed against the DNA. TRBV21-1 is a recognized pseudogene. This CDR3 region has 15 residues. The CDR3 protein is CASSKQDRVSHEQYF. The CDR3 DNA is TGTGCCAGCAGCAAACAGGACAGGGTCTCCCACGAGCAGTACTTC.

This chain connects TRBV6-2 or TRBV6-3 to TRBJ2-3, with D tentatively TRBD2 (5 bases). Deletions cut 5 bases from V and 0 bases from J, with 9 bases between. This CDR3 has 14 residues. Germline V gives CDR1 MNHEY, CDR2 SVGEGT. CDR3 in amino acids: CASSSGASTDTQYF. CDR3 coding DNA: TGTGCCAGCAGTAGCGGAGCTAGCACAGATACGCAGTATTTT.

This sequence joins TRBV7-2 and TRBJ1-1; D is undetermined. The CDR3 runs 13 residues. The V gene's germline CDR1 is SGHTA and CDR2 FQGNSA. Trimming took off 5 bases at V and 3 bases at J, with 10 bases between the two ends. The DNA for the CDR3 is TGTGCCAGCAGCCCTAACCAATACACTGAAGCTTTCTTT. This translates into CASSPNQYTEAFF.

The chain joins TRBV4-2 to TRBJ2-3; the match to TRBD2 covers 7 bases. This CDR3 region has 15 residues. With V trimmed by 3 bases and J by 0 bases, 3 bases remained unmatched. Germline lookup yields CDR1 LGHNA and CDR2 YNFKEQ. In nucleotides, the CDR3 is TGTGCCAGCAGCCAGAGGGGACTAAGCACAGATACGCAGTATTTT. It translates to CASSQRGLSTDTQYF.